This is a list of T cell receptor beta chains from one sample in a study of T cells in Graves' hyperthyroidism and ophthalmopathy. TCRdb passed the multiplex PCR reads through MiXCR, listing each CDR3 protein once. Among about 360,000 distinct CDR3 sequences listed, 19% were seen once. The sequenced material came from blood. The receptors derive from a woman in her late teens or twenties with Graves' hyperthyroidism. Each CDR3 is given with its conserved first and last residue. The order of the fields is clone size, V gene, D gene, J gene, CDR3 protein, CDR3 DNA. A D gene is named only where the DNA matches it firmly. Only part of the rows carry a size: once, few, many, or a class if the clone is expanded.

clone_size: many; v_call: TRBV10-3; d_call: .; j_call: TRBJ1-1; cdr3_aa: CAIESGILGTEAFF; cdr3_nt: TGTGCCATCGAGTCGGGGATTCTGGGCACTGAAGCTTTCTTT
clone_size: .; v_call: TRBV27; d_call: .; j_call: TRBJ1-6; cdr3_aa: CASSSPGSYNSPLHF; cdr3_nt: TGTGCCAGCAGTTCCCCAGGGTCCTATAATTCACCCCTCCACTTT
clone_size: many; v_call: TRBV14; d_call: .; j_call: TRBJ1-3; cdr3_aa: CARIMTGLSSGNTIYF; cdr3_nt: TGTGCCCGAATTATGACAGGCCTGAGCTCTGGAAACACCATATATTTT
clone_size: many; v_call: TRBV2; d_call: .; j_call: TRBJ1-1; cdr3_aa: CASSEFRGTEAFF; cdr3_nt: TGTGCCAGCAGTGAATTCCGGGGCACTGAAGCTTTCTTT
clone_size: few; v_call: TRBV6-2/TRBV6-3; d_call: TRBD1; j_call: TRBJ2-2; cdr3_aa: CASSQSKGQKRYTGELFF; cdr3_nt: TGTGCCAGCAGCCAATCTAAGGGACAGAAAAGATACACCGGGGAGCTGTTTTTT
clone_size: once; v_call: TRBV6-1; d_call: .; j_call: TRBJ1-2; cdr3_aa: CASSERGWSEGDGYTF; cdr3_nt: TGTGCCAGCAGTGAAAGGGGTTGGTCGGAAGGGGATGGCTACACCTTC
clone_size: .; v_call: TRBV28; d_call: .; j_call: TRBJ1-1; cdr3_aa: CASNWVFAGAEAFF; cdr3_nt: TGTGCCAGCAATTGGGTTTTTGCTGGGGCTGAAGCTTTCTTT
clone_size: many; v_call: TRBV5-1; d_call: TRBD2; j_call: TRBJ2-7; cdr3_aa: CASSGGLAGSEQYF; cdr3_nt: TGCGCCAGCAGCGGGGGACTAGCGGGGAGCGAGCAGTACTTC
clone_size: many; v_call: TRBV29-1; d_call: .; j_call: TRBJ1-5; cdr3_aa: CSVTTGKQPQHF; cdr3_nt: TGCAGCGTCACCACAGGGAAACAGCCCCAGCATTTT
clone_size: many; v_call: TRBV24-1; d_call: .; j_call: TRBJ2-7; cdr3_aa: CATSGTDPYEQYF; cdr3_nt: TGTGCCACCAGTGGTACGGACCCCTACGAGCAGTACTTC
clone_size: many; v_call: TRBV7-6; d_call: TRBD1; j_call: TRBJ2-7; cdr3_aa: CASSSRTGTFYEQYF; cdr3_nt: TGTGCCAGCAGCTCCAGGACAGGGACCTTCTACGAGCAGTACTTC
clone_size: many; v_call: TRBV11-2; d_call: .; j_call: TRBJ2-7; cdr3_aa: CASRQTGITYEQYF; cdr3_nt: TGTGCCAGCAGGCAAACAGGGATCACCTACGAGCAGTACTTC
clone_size: .; v_call: TRBV18; d_call: TRBD1; j_call: TRBJ2-7; cdr3_aa: CASSPGTGLTYEQYF; cdr3_nt: TGTGCCAGCTCACCGGGGACAGGGCTTACCTACGAGCAGTACTTC
clone_size: .; v_call: TRBV10-2; d_call: .; j_call: TRBJ1-1; cdr3_aa: CASRLAANTEAFF; cdr3_nt: TGCGCCAGCAGACTGGCCGCGAACACTGAAGCTTTCTTT
clone_size: many; v_call: TRBV7-2; d_call: .; j_call: TRBJ2-7; cdr3_aa: CASSPDTSTGYEQYF; cdr3_nt: TGTGCCAGCAGCCCGGACACCTCTACCGGATACGAGCAGTACTTC
clone_size: .; v_call: TRBV7-3; d_call: TRBD2; j_call: TRBJ2-5; cdr3_aa: CASSLGLAQGETQYF; cdr3_nt: TGTGCCAGCAGCTTAGGACTAGCGCAGGGAGAGACCCAGTACTTC
clone_size: many; v_call: TRBV2; d_call: .; j_call: TRBJ2-5; cdr3_aa: CASSRNWGEETQYF; cdr3_nt: TGTGCCAGCAGCCGAAATTGGGGGGAAGAGACCCAGTACTTC